This T cell receptor (beta chain) appears in the sequencing data of a study of Tregs in tolerant kidney transplant recipients. CDR3 length equals 11 residues. Germline V gives CDR1 SQVTM, CDR2 ANQGSEA. V was trimmed by 6 bases and J by 4 bases, leaving 9 bases between them. Details on this clone: Its antigen remains unknown.

Unstimulated Tregs (CD4+CD25+CD127-) and CD4+CD25- non-Tregs were sorted from PBMCs. The method was immunoSEQ multiplex PCR; TCRdb's version includes in-frame clones alone and lacks a portion of them. The data hold 69,000 or so clones, with approximately 88% observed a single time. Study-wide results and limits: Biological reproducibility was not directly addressed in this study. Changing PCR primers prevented nucleotide comparison between some patients' samples. The small number of patients limits these findings pending further validation.

The rearrangement joins TRBV29-1 to TRBJ1-1; possibly TRBD1 for D (5 bases). Material: CD4+ T cells from blood, obtained before the transplant. The clonotype comes from a human donor who received a combined kidney and bone marrow transplant. As DNA, the CDR3 is TGCAGCGTAAGGGGAAGCACTGAAGCTTTCTTT. Translated: CSVRGSTEAFF.